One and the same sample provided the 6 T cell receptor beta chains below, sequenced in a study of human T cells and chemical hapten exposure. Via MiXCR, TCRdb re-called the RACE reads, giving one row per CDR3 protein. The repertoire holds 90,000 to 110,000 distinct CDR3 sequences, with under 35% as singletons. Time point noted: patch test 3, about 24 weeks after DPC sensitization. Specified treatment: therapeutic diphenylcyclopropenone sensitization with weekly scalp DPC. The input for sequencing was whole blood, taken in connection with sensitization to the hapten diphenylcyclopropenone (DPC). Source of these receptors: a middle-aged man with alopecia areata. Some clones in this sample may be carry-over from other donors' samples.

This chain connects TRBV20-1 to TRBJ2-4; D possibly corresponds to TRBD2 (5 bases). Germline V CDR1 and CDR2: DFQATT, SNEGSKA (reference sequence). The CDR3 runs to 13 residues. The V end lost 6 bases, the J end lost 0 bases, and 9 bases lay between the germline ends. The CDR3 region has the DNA TGCAGTGCCCCCCGGGAAGCCAAAAACATTCAGTACTTC. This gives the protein CSAPREAKNIQYF.

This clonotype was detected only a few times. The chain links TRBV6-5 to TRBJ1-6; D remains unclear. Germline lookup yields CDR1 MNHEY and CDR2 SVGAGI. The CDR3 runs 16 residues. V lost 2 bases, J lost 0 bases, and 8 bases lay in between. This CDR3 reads CASSYLGSSYNSPLHF. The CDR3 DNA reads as TGTGCCAGCAGTTACCTGGGGAGCTCCTATAATTCACCCCTCCACTTT.

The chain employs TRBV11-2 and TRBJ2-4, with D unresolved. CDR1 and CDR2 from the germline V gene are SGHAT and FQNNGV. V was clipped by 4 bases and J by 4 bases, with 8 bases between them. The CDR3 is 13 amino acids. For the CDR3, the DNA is TGTGCCAGCAGCTCCCTAATTAAAAACATTCAGTACTTC. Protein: CASSSLIKNIQYF.

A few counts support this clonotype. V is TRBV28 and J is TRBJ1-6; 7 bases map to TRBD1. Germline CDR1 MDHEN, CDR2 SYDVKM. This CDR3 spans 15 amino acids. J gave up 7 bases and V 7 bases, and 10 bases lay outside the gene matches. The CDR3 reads CASTTTGIGNSPLHF. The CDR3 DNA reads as TGTGCCAGCACCACGACAGGGATTGGGAATTCACCCCTCCACTTT.

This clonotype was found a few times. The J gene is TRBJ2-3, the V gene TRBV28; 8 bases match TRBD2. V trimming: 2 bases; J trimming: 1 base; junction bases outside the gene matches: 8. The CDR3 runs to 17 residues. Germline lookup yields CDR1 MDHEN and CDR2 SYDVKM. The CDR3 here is CASSLVGLAGRTDTQYF. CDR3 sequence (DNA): TGTGCCAGCAGTTTAGTTGGGCTAGCGGGTCGCACAGATACGCAGTATTTT.

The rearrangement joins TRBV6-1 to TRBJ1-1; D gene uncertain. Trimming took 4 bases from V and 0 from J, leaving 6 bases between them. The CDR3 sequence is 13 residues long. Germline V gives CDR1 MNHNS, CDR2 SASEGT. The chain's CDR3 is CASSAQLNTEAFF. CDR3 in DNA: TGTGCCAGCAGTGCCCAGTTGAACACTGAAGCTTTCTTT.